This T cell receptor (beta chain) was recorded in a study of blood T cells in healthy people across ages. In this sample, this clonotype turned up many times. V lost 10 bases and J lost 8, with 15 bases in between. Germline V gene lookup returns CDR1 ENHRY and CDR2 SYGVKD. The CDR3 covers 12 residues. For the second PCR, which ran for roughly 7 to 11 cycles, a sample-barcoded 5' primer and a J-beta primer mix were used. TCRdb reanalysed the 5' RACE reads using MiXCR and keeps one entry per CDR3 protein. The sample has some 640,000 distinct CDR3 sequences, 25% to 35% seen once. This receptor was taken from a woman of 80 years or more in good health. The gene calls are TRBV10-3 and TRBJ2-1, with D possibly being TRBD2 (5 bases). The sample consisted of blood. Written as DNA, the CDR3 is TGTGCCACCCAACCCGGGATCGATGAGCAGTTCTTC. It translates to CATQPGIDEQFF.